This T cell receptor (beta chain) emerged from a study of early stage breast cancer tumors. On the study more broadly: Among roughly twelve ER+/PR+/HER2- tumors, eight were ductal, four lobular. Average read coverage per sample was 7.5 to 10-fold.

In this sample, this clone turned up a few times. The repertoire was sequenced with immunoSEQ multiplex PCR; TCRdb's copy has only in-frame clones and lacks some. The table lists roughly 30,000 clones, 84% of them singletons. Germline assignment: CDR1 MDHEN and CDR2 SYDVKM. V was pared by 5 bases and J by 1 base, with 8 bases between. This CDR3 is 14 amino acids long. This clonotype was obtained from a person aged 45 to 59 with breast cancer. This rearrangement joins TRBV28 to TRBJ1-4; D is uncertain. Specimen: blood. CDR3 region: CASSPVRTNEKLFF. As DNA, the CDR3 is TGTGCCAGCAGTCCCGTACGAACTAATGAAAAACTGTTTTTT.